This entry lists 26 T cell receptor beta chains sequenced from one sample in a study of OX40 agonist ivuxolimab in advanced cancers. This table comes from immunoSEQ multiplex PCR, and its TCRdb copy is limited to in-frame clones, with some not included. The sample lists tens of thousands of clones; 88% were seen once. The sample in question was CD4+ or CD8+ T cells sorted from blood, obtained in a trial of the OX40 agonist ivuxolimab. The receptors were sampled from an adult with an advanced solid tumor such as melanoma, head and neck, liver or kidney cancer.

The chain links TRBV4-1 to TRBJ1-2; a possible D gene is TRBD1 (6 bases). In germline, CDR1 is MGHRA, CDR2 YSYEKL. This CDR3 spans 16 amino acids. Trimming pared 3 bases from V and 4 bases from J, leaving 18 bases between. This CDR3 is CASSHPHRDPLYGYTF. CDR3 DNA sequence: TGCGCCAGCAGCCACCCTCACAGGGACCCCCTCTATGGCTACACCTTC.

This rearrangement joins TRBV4-1 to TRBJ1-1, with D tentatively TRBD1 (6 bases). Germline V gene lookup returns CDR1 MGHRA and CDR2 YSYEKL. V gave up 3 bases and J gave up 1 base, with 6 bases separating them. The CDR3 contains 13 residues. As DNA, the CDR3 is TGCGCCAGCAGCCAGACAGGGAACACTGAAGCTTTCTTT. It specifies CASSQTGNTEAFF.

CDR3 in DNA: TGTGCCAGCAGTGAAATGGGAGAGTACACCGGGGAGCTGTTTTTT. Protein sequence: CASSEMGEYTGELFF. The rearrangement uses TRBV25-1 and TRBJ2-2, with D maybe TRBD2 (5 bases). This CDR3 is built from 15 residues. The germline gives CDR1 MGHDK, CDR2 SYGVNS. Trimming removed 2 bases at V and 3 bases at J, with 10 bases between.

This chain links TRBV27 with TRBJ2-6, with TRBD2 as a possible D gene (5 bases). Between the trimmed V and J ends, which lost 5 bases and 0 bases, there was a span of 8 bases. The CDR3 has 15 residues. CDR1 is MNHEY and CDR2 is SMNVEV in the germline V gene (reference sequence). In nucleotides, the CDR3 is TGTGCCAGCAGTACGAGGGACTCTGGGGCCAACGTCCTGACTTTC. Protein product: CASSTRDSGANVLTF.

This clone is labeled as hyperexpanded. The chain joins TRBV27 to TRBJ1-1; D may be TRBD1 (6 bases). Deletions cut 3 bases from V and 4 bases from J, with 12 bases between. From germline, CDR1 is MNHEY and CDR2 SMNVEV (reference sequence). The CDR3 is 14 residues long. The CDR3 bases are TGTGCCAGCAGTTTTGAGGGGGGCGGCACTGAAGCTTTCTTT. Protein sequence: CASSFEGGGTEAFF.

The CDR3 here is CASSLNPTYEQYF. The DNA of the CDR3 is TGTGCCAGCAGCTTAAACCCGACCTACGAGCAGTACTTC. This chain joins TRBV7-2 and TRBJ2-7, with unresolved D. The V end lost 2 bases, the J end lost 2 bases, and 7 bases lay between the germline ends. Germline CDR1 and CDR2: SGHTA and FQGNSA. The CDR3 consists of 13 residues.

V usage is TRBV5-6 and J usage is TRBJ1-5; D is undetermined. V lost 2 bases and J 4 bases, leaving 4 bases between the germline ends. Per germline, CDR1 SGHDT and CDR2 YYEEEE. This CDR3 region has 12 residues. The CDR3 region is CASSFGNQPQHF. CDR3 in DNA: TGTGCCAGCAGCTTCGGGAATCAGCCCCAGCATTTT.

V and J are TRBV5-1 and TRBJ2-3; 8 bases are a match to TRBD2. V shed 0 bases and J 3 bases; nucleotides not matched to a gene: 6. The CDR3 is 16 residues long. The germline V gene has CDR1 SGHRS and CDR2 YFSETQ. DNA of the CDR3: TGCGCCAGCAGCTTGGAGGGTAGCGGGATAACAGATACGCAGTATTTT. Encoded protein: CASSLEGSGITDTQYF.

The chain has TRBV9 and TRBJ2-5; 8 nucleotides align to TRBD1. The ends lost 0 bases at V and 5 bases at J; junction bases unmatched: 6. Germline V lookup: CDR1 SGDLS, CDR2 YYNGEE. This CDR3 has 15 amino acids. CDR3 region: CASSVDGDRHETQYF. The CDR3 DNA reads as TGTGCCAGCAGCGTAGACGGGGACAGGCATGAGACCCAGTACTTC.

This sequence joins TRBV19 and TRBJ1-1; D is perhaps TRBD1 (5 bases). The germline V gene has CDR1 LNHDA and CDR2 SQIVND (reference sequence). The CDR3 is 13 amino acids. Trimming stripped 5 bases from V and 1 base from J, with 8 bases between. This CDR3 reads CASSLGENTEAFF. The DNA for the CDR3 is TGTGCCAGTAGTTTGGGGGAGAACACTGAAGCTTTCTTT.

The V call is TRBV11-2, the J call TRBJ2-7; D is undetermined. The germline V gene has CDR1 SGHAT and CDR2 FQNNGV. This CDR3 spans 13 amino acids. V lost 2 bases to trimming and J lost 5 bases, with 10 bases between them. CDR3 in amino acids: CASSLRNAHEQYF. For the CDR3, the DNA is TGTGCCAGCAGCTTAAGGAACGCACACGAGCAGTACTTC.

This clone was picked up a small number of times. J is TRBJ1-1 and V is TRBV25-1; possible D gene TRBD1, 6 bases. V lost 7 bases to trimming and J lost 5 bases, with 11 bases between them. Germline CDR1 and CDR2: MGHDK and SYGVNS. CDR3 length equals 12 residues. CDR3 loop: CASTTGATEAFF. For the CDR3, the DNA is TGTGCCAGCACCACGGGGGCTACTGAAGCTTTCTTT.

This clone was found once. J is TRBJ2-7 and V is TRBV27; 10 bases map to TRBD2. CDR1 and CDR2 from the germline V gene are MNHEY and SMNVEV (reference sequence). The CDR3 consists of 14 residues. The V segment lost 2 bases and the J segment 6 bases; nucleotides outside the gene matches: 4. CDR3 DNA sequence: TGTGCCAGCAGTTTAGGGCTAGCGGGAGTCGAGCAGTACTTC. It codes for CASSLGLAGVEQYF.

This chain joins TRBV29-1 and TRBJ2-7; TRBD2 aligns across 7 bases. The CDR3 has 16 amino acids. CDR1 and CDR2 (germline): SQVTM, ANQGSEA. Trimming removed 0 bases from V and 0 bases from J; junction bases left unmatched: 8. The CDR3 protein is CSVEDLGASGSYEQYF. CDR3 coding DNA: TGCAGCGTTGAAGATCTTGGGGCTAGCGGCTCCTACGAGCAGTACTTC.

This chain connects TRBV2 to TRBJ1-2, with 9 bases that match TRBD1. V shed 6 bases, J shed 5 bases, and the junction held 10 bases outside the gene matches. The CDR3 totals 15 residues. Per the germline V gene, CDR1 is SNHLY and CDR2 is FYNNEI. The CDR3 nucleotides are TGTGCCAGCAGGGAGGCGACAGGGGGGCTATATGGCTACACCTTC. This codes for CASREATGGLYGYTF.

This clone occurred a few times. This sequence joins TRBV19 and TRBJ2-5; 8 bases map to TRBD2. The length of the CDR3 is 17 residues. V shed 7 bases, J shed 1 base, and the junction held 14 bases outside the gene matches. The germline CDR1 and CDR2 sequences are LNHDA and SQIVND (reference sequence). CDR3 residues: CASNLIWAGGVQETQYF. The CDR3 region has the DNA TGTGCCAGTAATCTTATTTGGGCGGGAGGAGTCCAAGAGACCCAGTACTTC.

V and J are TRBV28 and TRBJ1-2; 8 nucleotides align to TRBD1. The CDR3 contains 14 residues. The V gene's germline CDR1 is MDHEN and CDR2 SYDVKM. Trimming at V came to 4 bases and at J to 6 bases, leaving 7 bases not matched to a gene. CDR3 coding DNA: TGTGCCAGCAGTTCAACCGCAGGGGGCGATGGCTACACCTTC. Amino acid sequence: CASSSTAGGDGYTF.

The genes are TRBV6-4 and TRBJ2-1; D is unresolved. The CDR3 runs 15 residues. CDR1 and CDR2 from the germline V gene are MRHNA and SNTAGT. V lost 3 bases and J lost 0, with 9 bases in between. CDR3 in amino acids: CASSERSSSYNEQFF. The CDR3 bases are TGTGCCAGCAGTGAGCGCTCGAGCTCCTACAATGAGCAGTTCTTC.

The CDR3 loop reads CASSWGGNTEAFF. The DNA of the CDR3 is TGTGCCAGCAGTTGGGGGGGTAACACTGAAGCTTTCTTT. The genes are TRBV28 and TRBJ1-1; TRBD1 is a possible D gene (5 bases). CDR1 MDHEN and CDR2 SYDVKM come from the germline V gene. The CDR3 totals 13 residues. The germline V and J ends were trimmed by 4 bases and 2 bases, with 8 bases remaining between them.

The chain uses TRBV19 and TRBJ1-5; D call uncertain. The V end lost 7 bases, the J end lost 2 bases, and 12 bases lay between the germline ends. Germline CDR1 LNHDA, CDR2 SQIVND (reference sequence). The CDR3 covers 14 residues. Here the CDR3 DNA reads TGTGCCAGTAACATATTCTACGGCAATCAGCCCCAGCATTTT. Its translation is CASNIFYGNQPQHF.

The chain couples TRBV4-1 to TRBJ2-3; D remains unclear. This CDR3 has 15 amino acids. V was shortened by 1 base and J by 2 bases, with 10 bases between the two germline ends. CDR1 is MGHRA, CDR2 YSYEKL, per germline. DNA of the CDR3: TGCGCCAGCAGCCAAGTTTTTGCTTCCACAGATACGCAGTATTTT. Its translation: CASSQVFASTDTQYF.

J is TRBJ1-1 and V is TRBV11-3; D remains ambiguous. The CDR3 loop spans 14 amino acids. The germline V gene encodes CDR1 SGHNT and CDR2 YENEEA. The germline V and J ends were trimmed by 5 bases and 1 base, with 11 bases remaining between them. The CDR3 loop is CASSLTFGNTEAFF. DNA of the CDR3: TGTGCCAGCAGCCTTACGTTCGGGAACACTGAAGCTTTCTTT.

The chain links TRBV4-1 to TRBJ1-1, with 8 bases identical to TRBD1. The CDR3 loop spans 12 amino acids. Germline CDR1 and CDR2: MGHRA and YSYEKL. J lost 4 bases, V lost 8 bases, and 3 bases had no gene match. The CDR3 region has the DNA TGCGCCAGCCGCACAGGGGGCACTGAAGCTTTCTTT. Translated: CASRTGGTEAFF.

A few counts support this clone. V gene TRBV30 combines with J gene TRBJ2-3; D is possibly TRBD1 (5 bases). The germline V and J ends were trimmed by 2 bases and 2 bases, with 11 bases remaining between them. This CDR3 region has 14 residues. From germline, CDR1 is GTSNPN and CDR2 SVGIG (reference sequence). DNA of the CDR3: TGTGCCTGGAGTACCGACAGCTACACAGATACGCAGTATTTT. It specifies CAWSTDSYTDTQYF.

This chain connects TRBV10-1 to TRBJ2-2, with a tentative D call TRBD1 (6 bases). In germline, CDR1 is WNHNN, CDR2 SYGVQD (reference sequence). Trimming stripped 3 bases from V and 15 bases from J, with 14 bases between. This CDR3 is 12 amino acids long. CDR3 region: CASSDSGQGMFF. The CDR3 nucleotides read TGCGCCAGCAGTGATTCGGGACAAGGGATGTTTTTT.

The chain carries TRBV28 and TRBJ2-7; D gene ambiguous. V lost 5 bases to trimming and J lost 0 bases, with 14 bases between them. The CDR3 is made up of 15 amino acids. CDR1 MDHEN and CDR2 SYDVKM come from the germline V gene. The CDR3 loop reads CASSPPTEFSYEQYF. Written as DNA, the CDR3 is TGTGCCAGCAGTCCTCCGACGGAATTCTCCTACGAGCAGTACTTC.